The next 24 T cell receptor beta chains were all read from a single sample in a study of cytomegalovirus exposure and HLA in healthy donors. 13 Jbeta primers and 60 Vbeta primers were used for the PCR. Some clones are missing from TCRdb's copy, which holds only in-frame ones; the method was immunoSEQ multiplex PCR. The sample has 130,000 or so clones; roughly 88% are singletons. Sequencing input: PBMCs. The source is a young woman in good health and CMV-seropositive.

CDR3: CASASQGAVNTGELFF. For the CDR3, the DNA is TGCGCCAGCGCTTCACAGGGAGCTGTGAACACCGGGGAGCTGTTTTTT. The chain couples TRBV5-1 to TRBJ2-2; a weak D match, TRBD1 (6 bases). This CDR3 has 16 amino acids. Per the germline V gene, CDR1 is SGHRS and CDR2 is YFSETQ. V was trimmed by 7 bases and J by 1 base, leaving 17 bases between them. The complete variable domain, with remaining parts taken from reference TRBV5-1 and TRBJ2-2, reads KAGVTQTPRYLIKTRGQQVTLSCSPISGHRSVSWYQQTPGQGLQFLFEYFSETQRNKGNFPGRFSGRQFSNSRSEMNVSTLELGDSALYLCASASQGAVNTGELFFGEGSRLTVL.

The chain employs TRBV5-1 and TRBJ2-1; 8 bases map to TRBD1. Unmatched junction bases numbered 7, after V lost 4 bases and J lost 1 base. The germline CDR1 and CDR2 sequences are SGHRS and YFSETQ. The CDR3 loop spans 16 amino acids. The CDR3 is CASSLRQGPSYNEQFF. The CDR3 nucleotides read TGCGCCAGCAGCCTGAGACAGGGGCCATCCTACAATGAGCAGTTCTTC.

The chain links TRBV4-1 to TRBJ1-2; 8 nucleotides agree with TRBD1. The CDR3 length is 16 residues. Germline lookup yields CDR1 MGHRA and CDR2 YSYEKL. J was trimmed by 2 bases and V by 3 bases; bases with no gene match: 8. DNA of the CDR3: TGCGCCAGCAGCCACCTATGGGACAGGTCCAACTATGGCTACACCTTC. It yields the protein CASSHLWDRSNYGYTF.

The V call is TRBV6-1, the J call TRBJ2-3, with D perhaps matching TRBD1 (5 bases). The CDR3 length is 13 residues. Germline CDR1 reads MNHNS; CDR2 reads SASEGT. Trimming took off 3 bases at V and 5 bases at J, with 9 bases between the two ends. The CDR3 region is CASSDRVGDTQYF. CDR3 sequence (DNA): TGTGCCAGCAGTGACAGGGTCGGAGATACGCAGTATTTT.

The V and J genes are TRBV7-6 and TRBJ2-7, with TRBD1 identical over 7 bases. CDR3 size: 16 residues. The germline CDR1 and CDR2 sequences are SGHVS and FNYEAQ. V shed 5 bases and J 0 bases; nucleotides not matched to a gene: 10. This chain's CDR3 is CASSHPEGASSYEQYF. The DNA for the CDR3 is TGTGCCAGCAGCCACCCCGAGGGGGCAAGCTCCTACGAGCAGTACTTC.

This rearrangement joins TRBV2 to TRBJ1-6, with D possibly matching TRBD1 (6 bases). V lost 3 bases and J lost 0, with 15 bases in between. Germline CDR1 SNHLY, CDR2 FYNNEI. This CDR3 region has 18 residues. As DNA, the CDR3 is TGTGCCAGCAGTGACTCTCGGACAGACAGCTCCTATAATTCACCCCTCCACTTT. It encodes CASSDSRTDSSYNSPLHF.

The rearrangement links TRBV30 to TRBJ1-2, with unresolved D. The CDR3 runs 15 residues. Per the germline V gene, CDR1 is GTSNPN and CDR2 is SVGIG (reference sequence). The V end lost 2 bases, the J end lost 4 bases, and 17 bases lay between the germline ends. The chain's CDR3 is CAWSMVRQRFYGYTF. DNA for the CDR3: TGTGCCTGGAGTATGGTGAGGCAGCGATTCTATGGCTACACCTTC. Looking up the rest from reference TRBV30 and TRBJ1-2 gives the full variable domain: SQTIHQWPATLVQPVGSPLSLECTVEGTSNPNLYWYRQAAGRGLQLLFYSVGIGQISSEVPQNLSASRPQDRQFILSSKKLLLSDSGFYLCAWSMVRQRFYGYTFGSGTRLTVV.

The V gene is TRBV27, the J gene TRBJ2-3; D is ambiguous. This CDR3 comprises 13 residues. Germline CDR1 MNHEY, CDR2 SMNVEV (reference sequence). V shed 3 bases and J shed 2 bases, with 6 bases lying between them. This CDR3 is CASSFLDTDTQYF. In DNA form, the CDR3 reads TGTGCCAGCAGTTTTCTAGACACAGATACGCAGTATTTT.

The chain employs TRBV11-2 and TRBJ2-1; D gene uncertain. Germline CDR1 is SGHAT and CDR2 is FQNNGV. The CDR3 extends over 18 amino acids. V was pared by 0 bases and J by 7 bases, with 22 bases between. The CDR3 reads CASSLDSPRKGPFNEQFF. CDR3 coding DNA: TGTGCCAGCAGCTTAGATAGTCCCAGGAAAGGTCCCTTTAATGAGCAGTTCTTC. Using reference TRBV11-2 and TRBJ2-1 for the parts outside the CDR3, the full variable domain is EAGVAQSPRYKIIEKRQSVAFWCNPISGHATLYWYQQILGQGPKLLIQFQNNGVVDDSQLPKDRFSAERLKGVDSTLKIQPAKLEDSAVYLCASSLDSPRKGPFNEQFFGPGTRLTVL.

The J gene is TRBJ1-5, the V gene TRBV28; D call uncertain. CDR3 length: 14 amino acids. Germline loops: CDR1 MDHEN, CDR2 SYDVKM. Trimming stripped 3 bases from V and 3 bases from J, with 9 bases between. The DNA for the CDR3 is TGTGCCAGCAGTTTTCCGGAGGCCAATCAGCCCCAGCATTTT. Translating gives CASSFPEANQPQHF.

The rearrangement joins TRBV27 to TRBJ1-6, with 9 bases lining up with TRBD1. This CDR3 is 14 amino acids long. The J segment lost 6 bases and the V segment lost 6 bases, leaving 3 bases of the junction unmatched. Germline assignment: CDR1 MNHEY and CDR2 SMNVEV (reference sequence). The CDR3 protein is CASRSTGGNSPLHF. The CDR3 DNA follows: TGTGCCAGCAGATCGACAGGGGGTAATTCACCCCTCCACTTT.

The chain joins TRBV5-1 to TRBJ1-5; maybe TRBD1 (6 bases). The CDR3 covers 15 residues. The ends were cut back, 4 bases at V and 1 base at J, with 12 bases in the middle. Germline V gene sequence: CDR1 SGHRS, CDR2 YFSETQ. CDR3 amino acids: CASSPWGQSNQPQHF. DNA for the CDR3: TGCGCCAGCAGCCCTTGGGGGCAGAGCAATCAGCCCCAGCATTTT.

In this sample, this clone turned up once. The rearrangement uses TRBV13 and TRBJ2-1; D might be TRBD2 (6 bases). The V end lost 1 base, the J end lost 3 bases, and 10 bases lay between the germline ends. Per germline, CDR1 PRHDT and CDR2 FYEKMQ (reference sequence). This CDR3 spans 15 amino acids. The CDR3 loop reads CASSLEEGFYNEQFF. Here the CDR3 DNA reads TGTGCCAGCAGCTTAGAGGAGGGCTTCTACAATGAGCAGTTCTTC.

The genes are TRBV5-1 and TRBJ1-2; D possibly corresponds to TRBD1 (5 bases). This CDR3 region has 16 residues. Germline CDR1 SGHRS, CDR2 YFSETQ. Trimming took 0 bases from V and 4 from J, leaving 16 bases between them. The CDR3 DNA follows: TGCGCCAGCAGCTTGGGGGGGGGAGACTCGTCCTATGGCTACACCTTC. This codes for CASSLGGGDSSYGYTF.

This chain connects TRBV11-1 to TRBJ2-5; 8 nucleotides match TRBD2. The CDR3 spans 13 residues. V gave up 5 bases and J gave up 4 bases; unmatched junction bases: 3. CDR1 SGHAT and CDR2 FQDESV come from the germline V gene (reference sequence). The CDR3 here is CASSMAGGETQYF. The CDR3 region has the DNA TGTGCCAGCAGCATGGCGGGGGGAGAGACCCAGTACTTC.

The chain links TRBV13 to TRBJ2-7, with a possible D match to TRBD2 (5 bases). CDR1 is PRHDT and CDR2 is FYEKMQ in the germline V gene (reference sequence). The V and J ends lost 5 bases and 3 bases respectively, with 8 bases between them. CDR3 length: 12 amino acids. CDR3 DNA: TGTGCCAGCAGCCCCCGGGACTACGAGCAGTACTTC. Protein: CASSPRDYEQYF.

CDR3 nucleotides: TGTGCCAGCAGCACGACAGGGACTGAAGCTTTCTTT. It is translated as CASSTTGTEAFF. This sequence joins TRBV11-2 and TRBJ1-1; 7 bases agree with TRBD1. With V trimmed by 5 bases and J by 5 bases, 2 bases remained unmatched. Germline V lookup: CDR1 SGHAT, CDR2 FQNNGV. The CDR3 contains 12 residues.

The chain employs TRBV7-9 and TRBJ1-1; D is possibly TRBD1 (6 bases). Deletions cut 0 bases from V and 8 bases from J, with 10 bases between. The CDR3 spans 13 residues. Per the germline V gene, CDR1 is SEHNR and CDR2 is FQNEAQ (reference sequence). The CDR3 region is CASSLAQGLEAFF. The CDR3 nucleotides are TGTGCCAGCAGCTTAGCGCAGGGGCTCGAAGCTTTCTTT.

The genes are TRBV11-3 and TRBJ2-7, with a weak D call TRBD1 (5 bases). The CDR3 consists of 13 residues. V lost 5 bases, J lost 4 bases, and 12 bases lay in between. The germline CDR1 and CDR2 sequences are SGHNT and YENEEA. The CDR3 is CASSPGHFYEQYF. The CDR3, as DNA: TGTGCCAGCAGCCCAGGACACTTTTACGAGCAGTACTTC.

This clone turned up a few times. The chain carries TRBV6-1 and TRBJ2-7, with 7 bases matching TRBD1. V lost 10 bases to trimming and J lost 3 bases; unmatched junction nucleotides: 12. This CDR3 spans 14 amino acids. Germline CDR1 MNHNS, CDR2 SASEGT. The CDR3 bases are TGTGCCATCTCATTGACAGGGTTGAGCTACGAGCAGTACTTC. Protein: CAISLTGLSYEQYF.

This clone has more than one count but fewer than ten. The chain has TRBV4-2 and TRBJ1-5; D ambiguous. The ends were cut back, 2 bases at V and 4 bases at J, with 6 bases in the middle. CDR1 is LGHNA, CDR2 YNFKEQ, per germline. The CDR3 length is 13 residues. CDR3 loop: CASSQSENQPQHF. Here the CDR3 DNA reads TGTGCCAGCAGCCAATCAGAAAATCAGCCCCAGCATTTT.

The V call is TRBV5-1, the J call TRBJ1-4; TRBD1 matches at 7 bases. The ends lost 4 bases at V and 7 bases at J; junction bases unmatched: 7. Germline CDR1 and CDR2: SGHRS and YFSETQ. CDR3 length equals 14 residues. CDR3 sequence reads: CASSAVAGGEKLFF. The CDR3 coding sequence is TGCGCCAGCAGCGCAGTTGCAGGGGGTGAAAAACTGTTTTTT.

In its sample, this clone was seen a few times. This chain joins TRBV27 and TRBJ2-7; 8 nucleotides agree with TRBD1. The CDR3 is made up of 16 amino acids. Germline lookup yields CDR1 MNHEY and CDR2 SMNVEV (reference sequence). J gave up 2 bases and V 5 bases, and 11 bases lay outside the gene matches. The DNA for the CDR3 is TGTGCCAGCAGTGGGATCGACAGGGGTTTTCCCTACGAGCAGTACTTC. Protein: CASSGIDRGFPYEQYF.

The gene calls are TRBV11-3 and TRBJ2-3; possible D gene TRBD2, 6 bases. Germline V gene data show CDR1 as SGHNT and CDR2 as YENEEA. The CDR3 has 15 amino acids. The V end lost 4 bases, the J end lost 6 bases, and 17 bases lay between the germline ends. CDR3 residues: CASSSGDGRGDTQYF. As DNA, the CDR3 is TGTGCCAGCAGCTCGGGGGACGGCCGGGGGGATACGCAGTATTTT.